The 18 T cell receptor beta chains below were found in one sample sequenced in a study of shared clonotypes between healthy human individuals. Using immunoSEQ multiplex PCR, the repertoire was profiled, and TCRdb retains in-frame clones only, with some absent. The data show about 2.5 million clones, about nine tenths seen once. The sequencing sample was made of naive CD4+ T cells from PBMCs. Sample subset: CD45RA+ positively selected. Receptors were obtained from a young man in good health. Some clones in this sample may be carry-over from other donors' samples.

The gene calls are TRBV5-1 and TRBJ2-4; TRBD2 aligns across 7 bases. The CDR3 totals 17 residues. The germline gives CDR1 SGHRS, CDR2 YFSETQ. Trimming cost V 1 base and J 0 bases; bases outside gene matches: 7. The CDR3 bases are TGCGCCAGCAGCTTGTTCTCGGGGGGACCAGCCAAAAACATTCAGTACTTC. It is translated as CASSLFSGGPAKNIQYF.

The V and J genes are TRBV7-3 and TRBJ2-1, with 7 bases that match TRBD2. The germline CDR1 and CDR2 sequences are SGHTA and FQGTGA. This CDR3 region has 14 residues. With 7 bases clipped from V and 2 bases from J, the junction kept 5 bases outside the gene matches. The CDR3 DNA reads TGTGCCAGCACCTTGGGAGGGGCCTACAATGAGCAGTTCTTC. Amino acids: CASTLGGAYNEQFF.

The J gene is TRBJ2-2, the V gene TRBV14; weak D call: TRBD2 (5 bases). Trimming removed 2 bases from V and 2 bases from J, with 9 bases in between. The CDR3 totals 15 residues. The V gene's germline CDR1 is SGHDN and CDR2 FVKESK. In DNA, the CDR3 is TGTGCCAGCAGCCAATACGCGGGTAACACCGGGGAGCTGTTTTTT. This translates into CASSQYAGNTGELFF.

V is TRBV7-2 and J is TRBJ2-1; 14 bases are a match to TRBD2. The V segment lost 5 bases and the J segment 4 bases; nucleotides outside the gene matches: 4. The CDR3 extends over 16 amino acids. Germline V CDR1 and CDR2: SGHTA, FQGNSA. The CDR3 region is CASSRRTSGRYNEQFF. The CDR3, as DNA: TGTGCCAGCAGCAGACGGACTAGCGGGAGGTACAATGAGCAGTTCTTC. The full variable domain, its missing parts supplied by reference TRBV7-2 and TRBJ2-1, is GAGVSQSPSNKVTEKGKDVELRCDPISGHTALYWYRQSLGQGLEFLIYFQGNSAPDKSGLPSDRFSAERTGGSVSTLTIQRTQQEDSAVYLCASSRRTSGRYNEQFFGPGTRLTVL.

The chain links TRBV18 to TRBJ2-1; TRBD2 agrees at 10 bases. The CDR3 sequence is 16 residues long. Germline CDR1 and CDR2: KGHSH and LQKENI. J gave up 4 bases and V 3 bases, and 6 bases lay outside the gene matches. CDR3 loop: CASSPRTSGIYNEQFF. CDR3 in DNA: TGTGCCAGCTCACCGCGAACTAGCGGGATTTACAATGAGCAGTTCTTC.

The chain combines TRBV28 with TRBJ2-7; 9 bases are a match to TRBD2. V was clipped by 3 bases and J by 5 bases; unmatched bases: 5. The CDR3 spans 14 residues. Germline V lookup: CDR1 MDHEN, CDR2 SYDVKM. The CDR3 nucleotides are TGTGCCAGCAGTTTGGTAGCGGGAGCCCACGAGCAGTACTTC. It codes for CASSLVAGAHEQYF.

The chain has TRBV20-1 and TRBJ1-1, with D possibly being TRBD1 (6 bases). Between the trimmed V and J ends, which lost 4 bases and 13 bases, there was a span of 16 bases. The CDR3 is 11 residues long. Germline-derived CDR1 and CDR2 are DFQATT and SNEGSKA (reference sequence). Here the CDR3 DNA reads TGCAGTGCTATACGAACAGGGATTGGTTTCTTT. It translates to CSAIRTGIGFF.

This clone has just one count. The chain combines TRBV29-1 with TRBJ1-5; D unclear. Germline-derived CDR1 and CDR2 are SQVTM and ANQGSEA. V was cut by 3 bases and J by 1 base, with 7 bases left in between. This CDR3 is 13 amino acids long. CDR3 region: CSVEVSSNQPQHF. The CDR3 DNA sequence: TGCAGCGTTGAGGTCTCAAGCAATCAGCCCCAGCATTTT.

This rearrangement joins TRBV30 to TRBJ2-1; TRBD2 matches 13 bases. The junction had 5 bases not matched to a gene; V was cut back by 5 bases and J by 7 bases. Per the germline V gene, CDR1 is GTSNPN and CDR2 is SVGIG (reference sequence). The CDR3 covers 14 residues. The CDR3 DNA follows: TGTGCCTGGGAGACTAGCGGGAGGAGGAATGAGCAGTTCTTC. Translation gives CAWETSGRRNEQFF.

This sequence joins TRBV10-2 and TRBJ2-1, with a tentative D call TRBD1 (6 bases). This CDR3 has 14 amino acids. Per germline, CDR1 WSHSY and CDR2 SAAADI. V was pared by 6 bases and J by 6 bases, with 15 bases between. CDR3 nucleotides: TGCGCCAGCAGCCAAAGAGACAGGTCCAATGAGCAGTTCTTC. Translating it yields CASSQRDRSNEQFF.

The count of this clone is one. The gene calls are TRBV9 and TRBJ2-7; TRBD2 agrees at 10 bases. This CDR3 spans 16 amino acids. The junction had 8 bases not matched to a gene; V was cut back by 3 bases and J by 2 bases. Germline CDR1 SGDLS, CDR2 YYNGEE. DNA for the CDR3: TGTGCCAGCAGCGCAAGGTCGACTAGCGGGCCCTACGAGCAGTACTTC. It codes for CASSARSTSGPYEQYF. The full variable domain, completed using reference TRBV9 and TRBJ2-7, is DSGVTQTPKHLITATGQRVTLRCSPRSGDLSVYWYQQSLDQGLQFLIQYYNGEERAKGNILERFSAQQFPDLHSELNLSSLELGDSALYFCASSARSTSGPYEQYFGPGTRLTVT.

The rearrangement uses TRBV7-9 and TRBJ2-5; 14 bases align to TRBD2. The V gene's germline CDR1 is SEHNR and CDR2 FQNEAQ (reference sequence). This CDR3 contains 16 residues. The junction had 8 bases not matched to a gene; V was cut back by 6 bases and J by 5 bases. CDR3 DNA sequence: TGTGCCAGCAGTTCTAGACTAGCGGGAGGGATGGAGACCCAGTACTTC. This gives the protein CASSSRLAGGMETQYF.

The chain joins TRBV18 to TRBJ1-2; D is unclear. The germline gives CDR1 KGHSH, CDR2 LQKENI. The CDR3 runs to 16 residues. Trimming shortened V by 4 bases and J by 2 bases, and 17 bases separated the two germline ends. CDR3 nucleotide sequence: TGTGCCAGCTCACGGAACCGGGCCGATGCAAACTATGGCTACACCTTC. It yields the protein CASSRNRADANYGYTF.

The chain has TRBV5-1 and TRBJ2-5, with 8 bases that match TRBD2. CDR3 length: 16 amino acids. V gave up 3 bases and J gave up 2 bases; unmatched junction bases: 9. Germline CDR1 and CDR2: SGHRS and YFSETQ. CDR3 residues: CASSSSLAAFQETQYF. CDR3 bases: TGCGCCAGCAGCTCCTCACTAGCGGCATTTCAAGAGACCCAGTACTTC.

The chain uses TRBV14 and TRBJ1-3; D perhaps matches TRBD1 (6 bases). V lost 4 bases, J lost 1 base, and 11 bases lay in between. Per germline, CDR1 SGHDN and CDR2 FVKESK. This CDR3 region has 15 residues. For the CDR3, the DNA is TGTGCCAGCAGCCGGATCGGACAGTCTGGAAACACCATATATTTT. Protein: CASSRIGQSGNTIYF.

The genes are TRBV28 and TRBJ1-1; the match to TRBD1 covers 9 bases. In germline, CDR1 is MDHEN, CDR2 SYDVKM. The CDR3 extends over 14 amino acids. The junction had 5 bases not matched to a gene; V was cut back by 5 bases and J by 4 bases. The CDR3 coding sequence is TGTGCCAGCAGTCCGGGACAGGGTCCCACTGAAGCTTTCTTT. It yields the protein CASSPGQGPTEAFF. Full variable domain (remainder filled in from reference TRBV28 and TRBJ1-1): DVKVTQSSRYLVKRTGEKVFLECVQDMDHENMFWYRQDPGLGLRLIYFSYDVKMKEKGDIPEGYSVSREKKERFSLILESASTNQTSMYLCASSPGQGPTEAFFGQGTRLTVV.

This chain joins TRBV6-1 and TRBJ1-5; D call uncertain. The germline V gene encodes CDR1 MNHNS and CDR2 SASEGT. The V end was cut by 2 bases, the J end by 3 bases, with 11 bases between. The CDR3 extends over 15 amino acids. The CDR3 loop is CASSEIGRDNQPQHF. The CDR3 nucleotides read TGTGCCAGCAGTGAAATTGGAAGGGACAATCAGCCCCAGCATTTT.

There are a few counts of this clone. This chain connects TRBV18 to TRBJ2-7; tentatively, D is TRBD2 (5 bases). CDR1 is KGHSH and CDR2 is LQKENI in the germline V gene. The CDR3 runs to 15 residues. The ends were cut back, 6 bases at V and 0 bases at J, with 15 bases in the middle. The CDR3 sequence: CASSYLSVSSYEQYF. For the CDR3, the DNA is TGTGCCAGCTCCTACCTTAGCGTGAGCTCCTACGAGCAGTACTTC.